This entry lists 7 T cell receptor beta chains sequenced from one sample in a study of blood T cells in healthy people across ages. Then a second PCR, running roughly 7 to 12 cycles, was carried out with a sample-barcoded 5' primer and a J-beta primer mix. TCRdb passed the 5' RACE reads through MiXCR, listing each CDR3 protein once. The sample includes 590,000 or so distinct CDR3 sequences, 25% to 35% of them seen just once. Sequencing input: blood. These receptors all come from a woman older than 75 in good health.

This clonotype was seen a few times. Given a much more abundant clone one base away, this may be a read error. V gene TRBV7-3 combines with J gene TRBJ2-4; no firm D call. This CDR3 comprises 13 residues. V lost 5 bases and J 6 bases, leaving 11 bases between the germline ends. Germline V CDR1 and CDR2: SGHTA, FQGTGA. The chain's CDR3 is CASSTTYRNIQYF. Here the CDR3 DNA reads TGTGCCAGCAGCACCACGTACCGAAACATTCAGTACTTC.

On this clonotype itself: One junction end does not reproduce the germline sequence, and a read error may be involved. The V gene is TRBV5-1, the J gene TRBJ1-6; D uncertain. CDR1 and CDR2 from the germline V gene are SGHRS and YFSETQ. The CDR3 spans 17 residues. The CDR3 sequence: CASSLAGRPGNNSPLHF. CDR3 DNA: TGCGCCAGCAGCTTGGCCGGGCGCCCGGGGAATAATTCACCCCTCCATTTT.

The chain has TRBV7-9 and TRBJ2-1; D remains ambiguous. The germline V gene encodes CDR1 SEHNR and CDR2 FQNEAQ (reference sequence). The V gene lost 1 base and the J gene lost 8 bases, with 9 bases spanning the gap. The CDR3 covers 13 residues. The CDR3 coding sequence is TGTGCCAGCAGCTTAGGGCAGGCGTATGAGCAGTTCTTC. It specifies CASSLGQAYEQFF.

Turning to this clonotype: The junction and the germline gene differ at one end; a read error may be behind it. The chain is built from TRBV20-1 and TRBJ2-7; D unclear. The CDR3 is 12 amino acids. The germline gives CDR1 DFQATT, CDR2 SNEGSKA (reference sequence). CDR3 bases: TGCAGTGCTAGCGTGAGCTCCGACGAGCAGTACTTC. Translation: CSASVSSDEQYF.

This clonotype occurred many times. The rearrangement joins TRBV6-2 or TRBV6-3 to TRBJ2-4; D remains unclear. V was cut by 4 bases and J by 0 bases, with 13 bases left in between. Germline V CDR1 and CDR2: MNHEY, SVGEGT. This CDR3 comprises 16 residues. CDR3 nucleotides: TGTGCCAGCAGTTCCATACTTACAGTAGCCAAAAACATTCAGTACTTC. It encodes CASSSILTVAKNIQYF.

This clonotype came up many times. Here the CDR3 reads CASSLGDRGGLHEQFF. As DNA, the CDR3 is TGCGCCAGCAGCTTGGGAGACCGGGGCGGCCTCCATGAGCAGTTCTTC. This chain joins TRBV5-1 and TRBJ2-1; possibly TRBD1 or TRBD2 for D (5 bases each). Germline loops: CDR1 SGHRS, CDR2 YFSETQ. The CDR3 is 16 residues long. The V gene lost 0 bases and the J gene lost 8 bases, with 18 bases spanning the gap.

Many counts were recorded for this clonotype. V gene TRBV5-1 combines with J gene TRBJ2-3; TRBD1 aligns across 10 bases. Germline V gene lookup returns CDR1 SGHRS and CDR2 YFSETQ. V lost 4 bases to trimming and J lost 4 bases; unmatched junction nucleotides: 6. The CDR3 totals 15 residues. Written as DNA, the CDR3 is TGCGCCAGCAGCCCCGGGACAGGGGTATCAGATACGCAGTATTTT. This translates into CASSPGTGVSDTQYF. Complete variable domain (other parts from reference TRBV5-1 and TRBJ2-3): KAGVTQTPRYLIKTRGQQVTLSCSPISGHRSVSWYQQTPGQGLQFLFEYFSETQRNKGNFPGRFSGRQFSNSRSEMNVSTLELGDSALYLCASSPGTGVSDTQYFGPGTRLTVL.